One and the same sample provided the 25 T cell receptor beta chains below, sequenced in a study of blood T cell repertoires in COVID-19. Method: immunoSEQ multiplex PCR; TCRdb's copy keeps in-frame clones and lacks some. The data hold 300,000 to 450,000 clones, with about 88% observed a single time. The sequencing input was peripheral blood. The source is a human donor in a cohort sampled during active COVID-19.

The chain links TRBV28 to TRBJ1-5; possible D gene TRBD1, 5 bases. The ends were cut back, 5 bases at V and 0 bases at J, with 14 bases in the middle. The length of the CDR3 is 16 residues. CDR1 is MDHEN, CDR2 SYDVKM, per germline. The CDR3 spells CASSTPQGNSNQPQHF. In DNA, the CDR3 is TGTGCCAGCAGTACCCCCCAGGGTAATAGCAATCAGCCCCAGCATTTT.

The rearrangement uses TRBV3-1 (or the pseudogene TRBV3-2) and TRBJ1-5; D is perhaps TRBD1 (5 bases). Germline V gene sequence: CDR1 LGHDT, CDR2 YNNKEL (reference sequence). The ends were cut back, 1 base at V and 5 bases at J, with 12 bases in the middle. CDR3 length equals 15 residues. In DNA form, the CDR3 reads TGTGCCAGCAGCCAAGGCTCGGCGGGGGATCAGCCCCAGCATTTT. It codes for CASSQGSAGDQPQHF.

The chain is built from TRBV5-6 and TRBJ1-4, with D perhaps matching TRBD1 (5 bases). The germline V gene has CDR1 SGHDT and CDR2 YYEEEE. Trimming cost V 1 base and J 8 bases, with 21 bases left between them. The CDR3 is 17 amino acids. CDR3 nucleotide sequence: TGTGCCAGCAGCTTGCCTCGATTGGGAGAACGGGGGGAAAAACTGTTTTTT. This gives the protein CASSLPRLGERGEKLFF.

CDR3 in amino acids: CASRAGTGDEKLFF. CDR3 sequence (DNA): TGCGCCAGCAGAGCCGGGACAGGGGACGAAAAACTGTTTTTT. This chain connects TRBV10-2 to TRBJ1-4; 10 bases line up with TRBD1. The length of the CDR3 is 14 residues. Germline CDR1 WSHSY, CDR2 SAAADI. V dropped 6 bases and J dropped 8; count of bases not matched to a gene: 6.

This chain connects TRBV21-1 to TRBJ2-1; the table's D call, TRBD2, has no DNA check behind it. TRBV21-1 is noted as a pseudogene. This CDR3 has 17 residues. The CDR3 loop is CASSTGVHQVINNEQFF. CDR3 nucleotides: TGTGCCAGCAGCACGGGAGTCCACCAAGTAATAAACAATGAGCAGTTCTTC.

This chain links TRBV2 with TRBJ2-5; 8 bases map to TRBD2. The germline V gene encodes CDR1 SNHLY and CDR2 FYNNEI. This CDR3 spans 13 amino acids. Unmatched junction bases numbered 5, after V lost 9 bases and J lost 2 bases. CDR3 sequence: CASTGGRQETQYF. CDR3 DNA: TGTGCCAGTACGGGGGGGCGGCAAGAGACCCAGTACTTC.

This chain links TRBV6-5 with TRBJ1-2, with 9 positions matching TRBD1. Germline assignment: CDR1 MNHEY and CDR2 SVGAGI. Trimming at V came to 8 bases and at J to 6 bases, leaving 7 bases not matched to a gene. The CDR3 length is 13 residues. Here the CDR3 reads CASQSDRGDGYTF. CDR3 nucleotides: TGTGCCAGCCAGTCGGACAGGGGTGATGGCTACACCTTC.

In regard to this clone: Other DNA variants within this sample encode the same CDR3. This chain joins TRBV18 and TRBJ2-5; D perhaps matches TRBD2 (5 bases). Germline V lookup: CDR1 KGHSH, CDR2 LQKENI. The CDR3 covers 13 residues. V lost 2 bases to trimming and J lost 4 bases, with 8 bases between them. The CDR3 loop reads CASSPRERETQYF. The DNA for the CDR3 is TGTGCCAGCTCACCAAGGGAGCGAGAGACCCAGTACTTC.

V is TRBV6-5 and J is TRBJ2-1, with 10 bases identical to TRBD2. This CDR3 has 16 residues. J was trimmed by 1 base and V by 4 bases; bases with no gene match: 4. Germline-derived CDR1 and CDR2 are MNHEY and SVGAGI. CDR3 bases: TGTGCCAGCAGTTCTCGGACTAGCGGTTCCTACAATGAGCAGTTCTTC. Its protein is CASSSRTSGSYNEQFF.

The sample holds one count of this clone. The CDR3 DNA reads TGTGCCAGCAGCTTAACAGGGGGCGGTCAGCCCCAGCATTTT. The encoded protein is CASSLTGGGQPQHF. The rearrangement links TRBV7-2 to TRBJ1-5; 9 bases are a match to TRBD1. The CDR3 contains 14 residues. The germline CDR1 and CDR2 sequences are SGHTA and FQGNSA. J lost 6 bases, V lost 2 bases, and 2 bases had no gene match.

V usage is TRBV28 and J usage is TRBJ1-6; 9 positions match TRBD1. Germline CDR1 is MDHEN and CDR2 is SYDVKM. This CDR3 is built from 15 residues. With 7 bases clipped from V and 10 bases from J, the junction kept 11 bases outside the gene matches. Written as DNA, the CDR3 is TGTGCCAGCAACTCTCCGGGACAGGGATACTCACCCCTCCACTTT. As protein: CASNSPGQGYSPLHF.

The chain recombines TRBV5-1 with TRBJ2-1, with TRBD2 identical over 10 bases. The V gene end was trimmed by 5 bases and the J gene end by 5 bases; junction bases not matched to a gene: 7. Germline V gives CDR1 SGHRS, CDR2 YFSETQ. CDR3 length: 15 residues. CDR3 region: CASRYLSGGNNEQFF. CDR3 in DNA: TGCGCCAGCAGATATCTTAGCGGGGGGAACAATGAGCAGTTCTTC.

There are a few counts of this clone. CDR3 sequence: CASRGTGALWGYTF. The CDR3, as DNA: TGTGCCAGTAGGGGGACAGGCGCCCTATGGGGCTACACCTTC. The chain couples TRBV19 to TRBJ1-2, with 8 positions matching TRBD1. The junction had 11 bases not matched to a gene; V was cut back by 6 bases and J by 8 bases. Germline lookup yields CDR1 LNHDA and CDR2 SQIVND (reference sequence). The CDR3 has 14 amino acids.

The chain employs TRBV28 and TRBJ1-2, with D tentatively TRBD1 (6 bases). Per germline, CDR1 MDHEN and CDR2 SYDVKM. The CDR3 extends over 15 amino acids. V was cut by 6 bases and J by 6 bases, with 20 bases left in between. CDR3 DNA sequence: TGTGCCAGCAGACATCCCTTTGGGGGCGCAGATGGCTACACCTTC. This encodes CASRHPFGGADGYTF.

The CDR3 region is CASSSTTKSAGMGKLFF. CDR3 nucleotide sequence: TGTGCCAGCAGCTCAACGACTAAATCGGCGGGGATGGGGAAACTGTTTTTT. The chain has TRBV7-8 and TRBJ1-4; D remains ambiguous. The V gene's germline CDR1 is SGHVS and CDR2 FQNEAQ. V lost 4 bases to trimming and J lost 11 bases, with 26 bases between them. This CDR3 spans 17 amino acids.

This rearrangement joins TRBV3-1 (or the pseudogene TRBV3-2) to TRBJ2-3; tentatively, D is TRBD2 (6 bases). The CDR3 runs 18 residues. CDR1 is LGHDT, CDR2 YNNKEL, per germline (reference sequence). Between the trimmed V and J ends, which lost 0 bases and 2 bases, there was a span of 18 bases. The CDR3 protein is CASSQEVYSKGLTDTQYF. The CDR3 bases are TGTGCCAGCAGCCAAGAAGTATATTCGAAGGGACTCACAGATACGCAGTATTTT.

This sequence joins TRBV5-5 and TRBJ2-7; TRBD1 might be the D (6 bases). CDR1 is SGHKS and CDR2 is YYEKEE in the germline V gene (reference sequence). Trimming took off 4 bases at V and 3 bases at J, with 8 bases between the two ends. The CDR3 totals 12 residues. CDR3 region: CASSKGVYEQYF. The CDR3 region has the DNA TGTGCCAGCAGCAAGGGGGTCTACGAGCAGTACTTC.

The J gene is TRBJ1-1, the V gene TRBV28; 7 bases are a match to TRBD1. V lost 6 bases and J lost 1; bases outside the gene matches: 5. Germline V gene sequence: CDR1 MDHEN, CDR2 SYDVKM. The CDR3 consists of 14 residues. In DNA form, the CDR3 reads TGTGCCAGCAGGACCCACAGGGGGAACACTGAAGCTTTCTTT. This codes for CASRTHRGNTEAFF.

V gene TRBV30 combines with J gene TRBJ2-3; weak D call: TRBD2 (6 bases). Trimming pared 1 base from V and 2 bases from J, leaving 13 bases between. CDR3 length: 15 residues. CDR1 and CDR2 (germline): GTSNPN, SVGIG (reference sequence). CDR3 in DNA: TGTGCCTGGAGTGCGGGAGCCCGATTCACAGATACGCAGTATTTT. It yields the protein CAWSAGARFTDTQYF.

The gene calls are TRBV5-4 and TRBJ1-2; 7 bases match TRBD1. Germline V gene lookup returns CDR1 SGHNT and CDR2 YYREEE (reference sequence). V trimming: 4 bases; J trimming: 8 bases; junction bases outside the gene matches: 8. CDR3 length: 13 amino acids. The CDR3 sequence: CASSDSDRDGYTF. The CDR3 coding sequence is TGTGCCAGCAGCGATTCCGACAGGGACGGCTACACCTTC.

The chain recombines TRBV3-1 (or the pseudogene TRBV3-2) with TRBJ2-2; 10 bases are shared with TRBD2. Germline CDR1 reads LGHDT; CDR2 reads YNNKEL (reference sequence). The CDR3 spans 18 residues. V lost 1 base and J lost 6; bases outside the gene matches: 11. The chain's CDR3 is CASSQVSLSGRRAGELFF. The CDR3 DNA reads TGTGCCAGCAGCCAAGTGAGCCTTAGCGGGAGGAGAGCCGGGGAGCTGTTTTTT.

V gene TRBV5-4 combines with J gene TRBJ1-4, with D possibly TRBD1 on 5 matching bases. This CDR3 is 13 amino acids long. The V gene lost 2 bases and the J gene lost 5 bases, with 7 bases spanning the gap. The germline V gene has CDR1 SGHNT and CDR2 YYREEE (reference sequence). The DNA of the CDR3 is TGTGCCAGCAGCTTTGGGGGGAATGAAAAACTGTTTTTT. Its translation: CASSFGGNEKLFF.

The rearrangement links TRBV30 to TRBJ2-7; 11 bases agree with TRBD2. V gave up 3 bases and J gave up 0 bases; unmatched junction bases: 10. The germline V gene encodes CDR1 GTSNPN and CDR2 SVGIG (reference sequence). CDR3 length equals 17 residues. The CDR3 loop reads CAWSRRLAGTFSYEQYF. CDR3 in DNA: TGTGCCTGGAGCCGAAGACTAGCGGGGACTTTCTCCTACGAGCAGTACTTC.

The chain is built from TRBV2 and TRBJ2-1; the match to TRBD2 covers 10 bases. Per germline, CDR1 SNHLY and CDR2 FYNNEI. The CDR3 is 16 amino acids. Germline trimming cut 5 bases from V and 6 bases from J; bases unmatched to any gene: 10. CDR3 coding DNA: TGTGCCAGCAGTTCGGCTAGGACTAGCGGTTTCAATGAGCAGTTCTTC. The encoded protein is CASSSARTSGFNEQFF.

J is TRBJ2-7 and V is TRBV5-1; a weak D match, TRBD1 (6 bases). Germline V gene lookup returns CDR1 SGHRS and CDR2 YFSETQ. CDR3 size: 14 residues. The V gene lost 7 bases and the J gene lost 4 bases, with 18 bases spanning the gap. The CDR3 loop reads CASSRQVTPYEQYF. CDR3 nucleotides: TGCGCCAGCTCCAGACAGGTTACTCCATACGAGCAGTACTTC.